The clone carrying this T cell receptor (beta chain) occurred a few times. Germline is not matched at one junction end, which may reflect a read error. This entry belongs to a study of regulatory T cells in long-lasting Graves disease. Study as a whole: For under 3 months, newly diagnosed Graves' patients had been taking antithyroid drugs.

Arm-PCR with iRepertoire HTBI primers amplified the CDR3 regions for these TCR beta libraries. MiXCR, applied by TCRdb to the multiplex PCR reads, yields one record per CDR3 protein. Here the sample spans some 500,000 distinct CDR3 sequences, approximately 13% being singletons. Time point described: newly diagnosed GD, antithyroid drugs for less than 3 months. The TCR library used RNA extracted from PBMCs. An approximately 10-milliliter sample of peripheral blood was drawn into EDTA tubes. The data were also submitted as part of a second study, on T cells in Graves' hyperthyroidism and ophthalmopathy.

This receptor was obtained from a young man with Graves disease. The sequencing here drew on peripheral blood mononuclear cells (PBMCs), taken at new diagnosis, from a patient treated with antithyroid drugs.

The CDR3 nucleotides read TGCGTCAGCAGCCCGGGGACTAGCGGCCCCAAAAACATTCAGTACTTC. This codes for CVSSPGTSGPKNIQYF. This chain joins TRBV5-1 and TRBJ2-4; 11 nucleotides match TRBD2. Germline loops: CDR1 SGHRS, CDR2 YFSETQ. CDR3 length: 16 residues. Combining the CDR3 with reference TRBV5-1 and TRBJ2-4 gives the whole variable domain KAGVTQTPRYLIKTRGQQVTLSCSPISGHRSVSWYQQTPGQGLQFLFEYFSETQRNKGNFPGRFSGRQFSNSRSEMNVSTLELGDSALYLCVSSPGTSGPKNIQYFGAGTRLSVL.